This T cell receptor beta chain was retrieved from a study of T cell changes during pregnancy in multiple sclerosis. The method was immunoSEQ multiplex PCR; TCRdb's version includes in-frame clones alone and lacks a portion of them. The sample has roughly 89,000 clones; about 93% are singletons. This CDR3 spans 12 amino acids. Germline CDR1 SGHRS, CDR2 YFSETQ. Trimming removed 4 bases from V and 8 bases from J, with 10 bases in between. J is TRBJ2-1 and V is TRBV5-1, with no clear D. This TCR was sampled from a female donor with multiple sclerosis, enrolled in a pregnancy study. Source: peripheral blood, taken in the first trimester of pregnancy. The CDR3, as DNA: TGCGCCAGCAGCCTGCGTGGTGATGAGCAGTTCTTC. Protein: CASSLRGDEQFF. Based on the CDR3 plus reference TRBV5-1 and TRBJ2-1, the full variable domain is KAGVTQTPRYLIKTRGQQVTLSCSPISGHRSVSWYQQTPGQGLQFLFEYFSETQRNKGNFPGRFSGRQFSNSRSEMNVSTLELGDSALYLCASSLRGDEQFFGPGTRLTVL.